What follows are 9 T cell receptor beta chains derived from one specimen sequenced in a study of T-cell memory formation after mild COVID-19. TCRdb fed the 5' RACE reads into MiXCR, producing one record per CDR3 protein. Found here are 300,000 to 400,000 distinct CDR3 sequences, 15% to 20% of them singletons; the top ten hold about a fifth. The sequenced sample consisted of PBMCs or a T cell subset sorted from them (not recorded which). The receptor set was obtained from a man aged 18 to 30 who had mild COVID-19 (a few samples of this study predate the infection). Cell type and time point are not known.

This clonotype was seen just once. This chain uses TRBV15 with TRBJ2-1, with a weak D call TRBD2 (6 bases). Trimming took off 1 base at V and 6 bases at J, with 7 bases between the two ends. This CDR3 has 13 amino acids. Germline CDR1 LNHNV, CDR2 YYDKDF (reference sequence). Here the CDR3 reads CATSRASANEQFF. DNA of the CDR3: TGTGCCACCAGCAGAGCTAGCGCCAATGAGCAGTTCTTC.

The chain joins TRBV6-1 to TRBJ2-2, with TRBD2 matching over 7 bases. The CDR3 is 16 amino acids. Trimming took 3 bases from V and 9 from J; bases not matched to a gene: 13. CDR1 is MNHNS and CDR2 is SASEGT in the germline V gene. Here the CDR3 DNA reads TGTGCCAGCAGTGAGGATTCGCGGGGGTTCATCCGGGAGCTGTTTTTT. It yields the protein CASSEDSRGFIRELFF.

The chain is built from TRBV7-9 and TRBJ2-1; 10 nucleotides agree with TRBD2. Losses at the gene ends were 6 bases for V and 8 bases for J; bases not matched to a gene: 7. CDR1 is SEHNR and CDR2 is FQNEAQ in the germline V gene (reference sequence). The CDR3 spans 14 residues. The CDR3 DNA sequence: TGTGCCAGCAGGTTACTAGCGGGGACGTATGAGCAGTTCTTC. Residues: CASRLLAGTYEQFF.

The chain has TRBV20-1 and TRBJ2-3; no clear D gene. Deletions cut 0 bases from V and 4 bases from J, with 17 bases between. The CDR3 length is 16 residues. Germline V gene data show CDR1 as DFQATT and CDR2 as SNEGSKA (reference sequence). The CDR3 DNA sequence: TGCAGTGCTAGAGACCCGGCTAGATCGTCGGCAGATACGCAGTATTTT. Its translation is CSARDPARSSADTQYF.

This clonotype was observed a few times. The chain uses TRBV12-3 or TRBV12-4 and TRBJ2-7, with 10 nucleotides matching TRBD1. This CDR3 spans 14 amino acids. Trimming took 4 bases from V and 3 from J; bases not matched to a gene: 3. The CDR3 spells CASSSDRGRYEQYF. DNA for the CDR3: TGTGCCAGCAGTTCCGACAGGGGGCGCTACGAGCAGTACTTC.

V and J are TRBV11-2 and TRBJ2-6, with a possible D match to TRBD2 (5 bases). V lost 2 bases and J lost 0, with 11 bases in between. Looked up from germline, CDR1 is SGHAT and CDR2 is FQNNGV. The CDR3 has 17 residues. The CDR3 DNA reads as TGTGCCAGCAGCTTAACCAACGGGATCTCTGGGGCCAACGTCCTGACTTTC. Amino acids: CASSLTNGISGANVLTF.

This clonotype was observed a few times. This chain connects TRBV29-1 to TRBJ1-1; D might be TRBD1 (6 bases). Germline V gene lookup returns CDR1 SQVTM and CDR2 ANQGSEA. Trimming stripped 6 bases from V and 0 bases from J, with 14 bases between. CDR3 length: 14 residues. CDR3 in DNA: TGCAGCGTGACTTTGACAGGTATGAACACTGAAGCTTTCTTT. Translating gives CSVTLTGMNTEAFF.

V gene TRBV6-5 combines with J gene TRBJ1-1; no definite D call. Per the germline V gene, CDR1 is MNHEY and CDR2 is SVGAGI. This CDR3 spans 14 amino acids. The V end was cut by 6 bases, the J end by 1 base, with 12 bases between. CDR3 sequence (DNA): TGTGCCAGCAGCCCCCTCCGGAAGAACACTGAAGCTTTCTTT. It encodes CASSPLRKNTEAFF.

CDR3 nucleotide sequence: TGTGCCAGCAGTCCCAGTCTGAGGACTGAAGCTTTCTTT. Protein: CASSPSLRTEAFF. The chain links TRBV6-6 to TRBJ1-1; D is undetermined. The CDR3 spans 13 residues. V lost 5 bases and J lost 5, with 12 bases in between. CDR1 is MNHNY, CDR2 SVGAGI, per germline (reference sequence).